One T cell receptor (beta chain) is described in this entry. These data are taken from a study of blood T cell repertoires in COVID-19. Study background: Specimens from acute and convalescent COVID-19 originated in the United States, Italy and Spain. The analysed material was cDNA or gDNA that came from T cells, B-cell-depleted T cells, or PBMCs.

V gave up 5 bases and J gave up 15 bases; unmatched junction bases: 6. Germline V gives CDR1 SGHTA, CDR2 FQGNSA. There are 12 residues in the CDR3. Original data processing: Reference gene primer amplification gave nucleated cell count estimates. Clones were sequenced by immunoSEQ multiplex PCR, and TCRdb holds only the in-frame ones, with some missing. V and J calls and clone size are given by that table; D and trimming were obtained from the DNA. This sample has some 290,000 clones, with 85% to 90% found just once. Patients at the Seattle site were enrolled during active infection and followed longitudinally.

The specimen sequenced was peripheral blood. This chain connects TRBV7-2 to TRBJ1-6; 8 bases align to TRBD1. The receptor's source is a woman aged 25 to 45 with COVID-19, enrolled during active disease. The CDR3: CASSGLDRGLHF. The CDR3 DNA follows: TGTGCCAGCAGCGGCCTCGACAGGGGCCTCCACTTT.